This TCR beta chain was sequenced for a study of OX40 agonist ivuxolimab in advanced cancers. Study-level points and caveats: Partial responders dosed at 0.1-3.0 mg/kg displayed clonal expansion ranking among the lowest. The work left the antigen specificity of expanded peripheral T cells undetermined.

About this clone itself: Its matching antigen is unknown.

The study sampled blood at baseline, cycle 4 day 1, and cycle 7 day 1. Libraries were prepared by immunoSEQ multiplex PCR; TCRdb keeps only in-frame clonotypes and omits some of them. The profile shows about 89,000 clones, around nine tenths of them singletons. Per germline, CDR1 SQVTM and CDR2 ANQGSEA. The CDR3 runs 15 residues. The trim removed 6 bases at V and 7 bases at J, leaving 12 bases unmatched. The source is an adult with an advanced solid tumor such as melanoma, head and neck, liver or kidney cancer. The chain employs TRBV29-1 and TRBJ1-6; 7 nucleotides match TRBD1. The source material was CD4+ or CD8+ T cells sorted from blood, sampled in a trial of the OX40 agonist ivuxolimab. CDR3 residues: CSVAVDRTPNSPLHF. Written as DNA, the CDR3 is TGCAGCGTAGCCGTGGACAGGACCCCGAATTCACCCCTCCACTTT.